Listed here are 24 T cell receptor beta chains from one sample, sequenced in a study of regulatory T cells in long-lasting Graves disease. To make TCR beta libraries, researchers used iRepertoire HTBI primers and Arm-PCR of CDR3 regions. TCRdb re-derived calls from the multiplex PCR reads in MiXCR, one entry per CDR3 protein. Among about 310,000 distinct CDR3 sequences listed, around a fifth were seen once. Time point here: persistent/refractory GD, antithyroid drugs over 5 years with positive TRAb. With RNA extracted from PBMCs as input, the TCR library was made. The material was peripheral blood mononuclear cells (PBMCs), obtained when the disease was refractory, from a patient treated with antithyroid drugs. These receptors were obtained from a female donor with Graves disease.

In this sample, this clonotype turned up a few times. The chain combines TRBV6-1 with TRBJ1-2; TRBD1 aligns across 7 bases. CDR3 size: 14 residues. Per germline, CDR1 MNHNS and CDR2 SASEGT. The junction had 6 bases not matched to a gene; V was cut back by 6 bases and J by 2 bases. CDR3: CASRPTGANYGYTF. The CDR3 DNA follows: TGTGCCAGCAGACCCACAGGGGCCAACTATGGCTACACCTTC.

Regarding this clonotype: This likely traces to a read error, being one base from a far larger clone. The chain has TRBV2 and TRBJ2-7; weak D call: TRBD1 (6 bases). This CDR3 is 13 amino acids long. The germline CDR1 and CDR2 sequences are SNHLY and FYNNEI. CDR3 sequence: CASSRDTTYGQYF. CDR3 bases: TGTGCCAGCAGTCGGGACACCACCTACGGGCAGTACTTC.

This clonotype was observed a few times. The chain links TRBV12-3 or TRBV12-4 to TRBJ1-6; D unresolved. The CDR3 has 15 residues. V lost 3 bases and J lost 0, with 6 bases in between. This CDR3 is CASSFTSSYNSPLHF. CDR3 nucleotide sequence: TGTGCCAGCAGTTTCACCAGCTCCTATAATTCACCCCTCCACTTT.

This clonotype has a count of ten or more. The CDR3 spells CSARRPNTEAFF. DNA for the CDR3: TGCAGTGCTAGACGGCCGAACACTGAAGCTTTCTTT. The V gene is TRBV20-1, the J gene TRBJ1-1, with D unclear. CDR1 is DFQATT, CDR2 SNEGSKA, per germline (reference sequence). This CDR3 comprises 12 residues. Between the trimmed V and J ends, which lost 2 bases and 1 base, there was a span of 5 bases.

This clonotype has just a few counts. The chain carries TRBV20-1 and TRBJ2-7, with 7 bases that match TRBD1. CDR3 size: 11 residues. Germline loops: CDR1 DFQATT, CDR2 SNEGSKA (reference sequence). Unmatched junction bases numbered 4, after V lost 6 bases and J lost 5 bases. The CDR3 region has the DNA TGCAGTGCAACGACAGGGAACGAGCAGTACTTC. It translates to CSATTGNEQYF.

The chain couples TRBV30 to TRBJ2-7, with D tentatively TRBD2 (5 bases). The CDR3 length is 14 residues. In germline, CDR1 is GTSNPN, CDR2 SVGIG (reference sequence). V lost 0 bases to trimming and J lost 6 bases, with 15 bases between them. The CDR3 loop is CAWSVGSGNGEQYF. The CDR3 DNA reads as TGTGCCTGGAGTGTGGGCTCGGGAAATGGCGAGCAGTACTTC.

The chain carries TRBV28 and TRBJ1-1, with a weak D call TRBD1 (6 bases). The CDR3 is 10 amino acids. Per germline, CDR1 MDHEN and CDR2 SYDVKM. V was shortened by 10 bases and J by 7 bases, with 10 bases between the two germline ends. This chain's CDR3 is CATGTNEAFF. CDR3 bases: TGTGCCACTGGGACAAATGAAGCTTTCTTT.

There are a few counts of this clonotype. The chain links TRBV27 to TRBJ2-3; D assignment may be TRBD1 or TRBD2 (5 bases each). V was clipped by 4 bases and J by 0 bases, with 11 bases between them. CDR1 MNHEY and CDR2 SMNVEV come from the germline V gene (reference sequence). This CDR3 is 15 amino acids long. CDR3 sequence (DNA): TGTGCCAGCAGTTGGGGCGGACTTAGCACAGATACGCAGTATTTT. This codes for CASSWGGLSTDTQYF.

The sample holds many counts of this clonotype. The chain couples TRBV6-5 to TRBJ1-4, with a tentative D call TRBD1 (5 bases). The V and J ends lost 2 bases and 8 bases respectively, with 15 bases between them. The CDR3 is made up of 15 amino acids. Germline V gene data show CDR1 as MNHEY and CDR2 as SVGAGI. This chain's CDR3 is CASSYLGLPEEKLFF. CDR3 coding DNA: TGTGCCAGCAGTTACCTGGGACTCCCCGAGGAAAAACTGTTTTTT.

Remarks on this clonotype: One junction end disagrees with the germline gene, perhaps due to a read error. V usage is TRBV20-1 and J usage is TRBJ2-7; the D is unclear. CDR3 length equals 15 residues. Germline CDR1 DFQATT, CDR2 SNEGSKA (reference sequence). CDR3 region: CSARDSWANSYVQYF. The CDR3, as DNA: TGCAGTGCTAGAGATTCCTGGGCCAACTCCTACGTGCAGTACTTC.

The sample holds many counts of this clonotype. The chain uses TRBV30 and TRBJ1-2; TRBD1 matches 10 bases. This CDR3 is built from 15 residues. The J segment lost 4 bases and the V segment lost 2 bases, leaving 7 bases of the junction unmatched. Germline assignment: CDR1 GTSNPN and CDR2 SVGIG (reference sequence). CDR3: CAWSRDRGSAYGYTF. The CDR3, as DNA: TGTGCCTGGAGTCGGGACAGGGGATCGGCCTATGGCTACACCTTC.

This clonotype was seen a handful of times. J is TRBJ1-5 and V is TRBV28; perhaps TRBD1 as D (5 bases). Trimming took 4 bases from V and 6 from J, leaving 16 bases between them. Germline assignment: CDR1 MDHEN and CDR2 SYDVKM. The CDR3 length is 15 residues. The CDR3 DNA sequence: TGTGCCAGCAGTTCTCGGCAGGGCTCTGGTCAGCCCCAGCATTTT. The encoded protein is CASSSRQGSGQPQHF.

This clonotype appeared many times. This chain uses TRBV4-1 with TRBJ2-7; a possible D gene is TRBD2 (6 bases). The length of the CDR3 is 16 residues. The ends were cut back, 4 bases at V and 2 bases at J, with 18 bases in the middle. Germline assignment: CDR1 MGHRA and CDR2 YSYEKL. The CDR3 DNA sequence: TGCGCCAGCAGCCCCGAAGGTTTAGGCGGGACCTACGAGCAGTACTTC. This codes for CASSPEGLGGTYEQYF.

There are many counts of this clonotype. This chain connects TRBV7-2 to TRBJ2-7; D may be TRBD1 or TRBD2 (7 bases each). The CDR3 has 16 residues. Between the trimmed V and J ends, which lost 2 bases and 4 bases, there was a span of 18 bases. The germline V gene has CDR1 SGHTA and CDR2 FQGNSA. CDR3 sequence: CASSLSFSGTDYEQYF. CDR3 nucleotides: TGTGCCAGCAGCTTAAGTTTCAGCGGGACAGATTACGAGCAGTACTTC.

This clonotype came up many times. This sequence joins TRBV7-2 and TRBJ2-7; 7 bases agree with TRBD2. Germline loops: CDR1 SGHTA, CDR2 FQGNSA. This CDR3 region has 14 residues. V lost 3 bases and J lost 2; bases outside the gene matches: 4. The CDR3 region is CASSFGLGTYEQYF. The CDR3 region has the DNA TGTGCCAGCAGCTTCGGACTAGGGACCTACGAGCAGTACTTC.

The chain has TRBV5-6 and TRBJ1-5; D may be TRBD1 (5 bases). The CDR3 is 16 amino acids. Per germline, CDR1 SGHDT and CDR2 YYEEEE. The germline V and J ends were trimmed by 0 bases and 2 bases, with 12 bases remaining between them. The CDR3 DNA reads as TGTGCCAGCAGCTTGGTCAGAAGGGACGGCAATCAGCCCCAGCATTTT. This gives the protein CASSLVRRDGNQPQHF.

There are a few counts of this clonotype. This rearrangement joins TRBV19 to TRBJ2-7, with 8 bases identical to TRBD2. V was clipped by 2 bases and J by 3 bases; unmatched bases: 6. CDR3 length: 15 residues. Looked up from germline, CDR1 is LNHDA and CDR2 is SQIVND (reference sequence). This CDR3 is CASSIRWGLVYEQYF. Here the CDR3 DNA reads TGTGCCAGTAGTATACGATGGGGACTAGTCTACGAGCAGTACTTC. The variable domain in full, completed from reference TRBV19 and TRBJ2-7, reads DGGITQSPKYLFRKEGQNVTLSCEQNLNHDAMYWYRQDPGQGLRLIYYSQIVNDFQKGDIAEGYSVSREKKESFPLTVTSAQKNPTAFYLCASSIRWGLVYEQYFGPGTRLTVT.

This clonotype was seen ten or more times. The rearrangement uses TRBV6-1 and TRBJ1-2; D gene ambiguous. Germline loops: CDR1 MNHNS, CDR2 SASEGT. This CDR3 contains 17 residues. Trimming shortened V by 2 bases and J by 2 bases, and 18 bases separated the two germline ends. The CDR3 here is CASSEKDAGSMNYGYTF. CDR3 coding DNA: TGTGCCAGCAGTGAAAAGGATGCAGGCTCCATGAACTATGGCTACACCTTC.

The table lists this clonotype with a few counts. The junction differs from germline at one of its ends, possibly a read error. DNA of the CDR3: TGTGCCAGCAGCTTACGCAAGAGCTCCTACAAGCAGTACTTC. This sequence encodes CASSLRKSSYKQYF. The rearrangement uses TRBV7-8 and TRBJ2-7; D is undetermined. This CDR3 has 14 residues. Looked up from germline, CDR1 is SGHVS and CDR2 is FQNEAQ. The full variable domain, rest sourced from reference TRBV7-8 and TRBJ2-7, is GAGVSQSPRYKVAKRGQDVALRCDPISGHVSLFWYQQALGQGPEFLTYFQNEAQLDKSGLPSDRFFAERPEGSVSTLKIQRTQQEDSAVYLCASSLRKSSYKQYFGPGTRLTVT.

As to this clonotype: Possible read error: a much larger clone is one base away. The chain uses TRBV6-9 and TRBJ2-7; D uncertain. Germline CDR1 reads MNHGY; CDR2 reads SVAAGI. This CDR3 has 13 residues. The V and J ends lost 5 bases and 3 bases respectively, with 11 bases between them. The CDR3 DNA sequence: TGTGCCAGCAGTGGCCAGGTCCGCTACGAGCAGTACTTC. It specifies CASSGQVRYEQYF.

The chain links TRBV4-2 to TRBJ1-2, with a possible D match to TRBD1 (5 bases). Trimming pared 0 bases from V and 4 bases from J, leaving 12 bases between. CDR1 LGHNA and CDR2 YNFKEQ come from the germline V gene. The length of the CDR3 is 15 residues. The CDR3 DNA sequence: TGTGCCAGCAGCCAAGATCAAGGGGACGGCTATGGCTACACCTTC. Translating it yields CASSQDQGDGYGYTF.

There are many counts of this clonotype. The gene calls are TRBV7-8 and TRBJ1-1, with D maybe TRBD1 (5 bases). V was clipped by 2 bases and J by 0 bases, with 10 bases between them. The CDR3 runs 15 residues. CDR1 is SGHVS and CDR2 is FQNEAQ in the germline V gene. The CDR3 is CASSLHEGMNTEAFF. In DNA form, the CDR3 reads TGTGCCAGCAGCTTACATGAGGGGATGAACACTGAAGCTTTCTTT.

This clonotype occurred many times. One end of the junction is discordant with germline, which a read error may explain. CDR3 protein: CASSHHVDRSNTNPPIF. The CDR3 coding sequence is TGTGCCAGCAGCCATCATGTGGACAGGTCGAATACCAACCCCCCCATTTTT. V gene TRBV28 combines with J gene TRBJ1-4, with 7 bases fitting TRBD1. CDR3 length: 17 residues. CDR1 is MDHEN and CDR2 is SYDVKM in the germline V gene.

This chain connects TRBV20-1 to TRBJ1-3; D is unclear. The germline V and J ends were trimmed by 1 base and 0 bases, with 13 bases remaining between them. CDR3 size: 16 residues. The germline CDR1 and CDR2 sequences are DFQATT and SNEGSKA (reference sequence). The DNA for the CDR3 is TGCAGTGCTAGAGGTAGATCCCATCTCTCTGGAAACACCATATATTTT. Its translation is CSARGRSHLSGNTIYF.